The 30 T cell receptor beta chains below were found in one sample sequenced in a study of shared clonotypes between healthy human individuals. TCRdb's table, derived via immunoSEQ multiplex PCR, lists solely in-frame clones and lacks some. The data hold 1.6 million or so clones, with 95% to 97% observed a single time. Sequencing was performed on naive CD4+ T cells sorted from blood. Documented subset: CD45RA+ positively selected. The receptors derive from a man in his thirties or forties in good health.

About this clone itself: Different DNA sequences within this sample yield the same CDR3. The CDR3 DNA reads TGTGCCAGCAGCTTATCTGGTCAAGAGACCCAGTACTTC. This codes for CASSLSGQETQYF. The J gene is TRBJ2-5, the V gene TRBV7-3; D is unresolved. CDR3 length equals 13 residues. The germline CDR1 and CDR2 sequences are SGHTA and FQGTGA. Trimming pared 2 bases from V and 2 bases from J, leaving 6 bases between.

The gene calls are TRBV6-5 and TRBJ2-7; TRBD2 is a possible D gene (5 bases). CDR3 length: 12 amino acids. In germline, CDR1 is MNHEY, CDR2 SVGAGI. Trimming cost V 6 bases and J 9 bases, with 15 bases left between them. CDR3 loop: CASSRLDSRQYF. CDR3 in DNA: TGTGCCAGCAGCCGACTGGACTCCCGGCAGTACTTC.

The chain links TRBV19 to TRBJ2-1; no clear D. The V gene lost 3 bases and the J gene lost 0 bases, with 12 bases spanning the gap. CDR1 LNHDA and CDR2 SQIVND come from the germline V gene (reference sequence). The CDR3 runs 16 residues. CDR3 coding DNA: TGTGCCAGTAGTATCCAGGCTTCGAGCTCCTACAATGAGCAGTTCTTC. This translates into CASSIQASSSYNEQFF.

The chain is built from TRBV9 and TRBJ2-3, with D perhaps matching TRBD2 (7 bases). Per germline, CDR1 SGDLS and CDR2 YYNGEE. V lost 0 bases and J lost 2, with 16 bases in between. The CDR3 is 17 residues long. The CDR3, as DNA: TGTGCCAGCAGCGTAGTCCCGAAGCGGGACAACACAGATACGCAGTATTTT. Translation gives CASSVVPKRDNTDTQYF.

J is TRBJ1-1 and V is TRBV28; D unresolved. The CDR3 totals 14 residues. V lost 2 bases, J lost 0 bases, and 7 bases lay in between. Germline CDR1 MDHEN, CDR2 SYDVKM. CDR3 bases: TGTGCCAGCAGTTTACCAGGATTGAACACTGAAGCTTTCTTT. Translating gives CASSLPGLNTEAFF.

The J gene is TRBJ2-3, the V gene TRBV5-1; 11 bases match TRBD2. CDR3 length: 14 amino acids. J was trimmed by 5 bases and V by 4 bases; bases with no gene match: 3. Germline-derived CDR1 and CDR2 are SGHRS and YFSETQ. CDR3 amino acids: CASSQGLAGDTQYF. CDR3 DNA sequence: TGCGCCAGCAGCCAAGGACTAGCGGGAGATACGCAGTATTTT.

This clone was observed once. V is TRBV29-1 and J is TRBJ2-4, with a weak D call TRBD2 (6 bases). Germline V gives CDR1 SQVTM, CDR2 ANQGSEA. The CDR3 runs 15 residues. This CDR3 reads CAYRETGVAKNIQYF. The CDR3 DNA sequence: TGCGCCTACCGGGAGACGGGGGTAGCCAAAAACATTCAGTACTTC.

The rearrangement uses TRBV15 and TRBJ2-1; no clear D. This CDR3 has 13 residues. CDR1 is LNHNV and CDR2 is YYDKDF in the germline V gene (reference sequence). Trimming removed 2 bases from V and 8 bases from J, with 10 bases in between. This CDR3 is CATSRRLVDEQFF. The CDR3, as DNA: TGTGCCACCAGCAGACGGCTAGTTGATGAGCAGTTCTTC. The full variable domain, rest sourced from reference TRBV15 and TRBJ2-1, is DAMVIQNPRYQVTQFGKPVTLSCSQTLNHNVMYWYQQKSSQAPKLLFHYYDKDFNNEADTPDNFQSRRPNTSFCFLDIRSPGLGDTAMYLCATSRRLVDEQFFGPGTRLTVL.

This clone appeared once. The chain has TRBV18 and TRBJ2-2, with unresolved D. Per the germline V gene, CDR1 is KGHSH and CDR2 is LQKENI. This CDR3 comprises 14 residues. V lost 3 bases and J lost 3, with 8 bases in between. CDR3 nucleotides: TGTGCCAGCTCACCGACCGCGCACACCGGGGAGCTGTTTTTT. Translation gives CASSPTAHTGELFF.

The chain employs TRBV10-3 and TRBJ1-1; D is perhaps TRBD1 (5 bases). V lost 1 base and J 7 bases, leaving 16 bases between the germline ends. Germline loops: CDR1 ENHRY, CDR2 SYGVKD. CDR3 length equals 15 residues. The CDR3 DNA reads TGTGCCATCAGTGAGTTTAGGGGAACAGCCAATGAAGCTTTCTTT. Translated: CAISEFRGTANEAFF.

J is TRBJ2-3 and V is TRBV11-2, with TRBD1 matching over 7 bases. The germline CDR1 and CDR2 sequences are SGHAT and FQNNGV. The CDR3 length is 15 residues. The J segment lost 2 bases and the V segment lost 2 bases, leaving 4 bases of the junction unmatched. CDR3 in amino acids: CASSLSTGHTDTQYF. In DNA form, the CDR3 reads TGTGCCAGCAGCTTATCGACAGGGCACACAGATACGCAGTATTTT.

The genes are TRBV14 and TRBJ2-1; tentatively, D is TRBD2 (6 bases). The CDR3 covers 17 residues. The V and J ends lost 4 bases and 5 bases respectively, with 21 bases between them. Germline V gene lookup returns CDR1 SGHDN and CDR2 FVKESK. CDR3 nucleotide sequence: TGTGCCAGCAGCCTTCGACTAGTTAATACCTTCGACAATGAGCAGTTCTTC. Translating gives CASSLRLVNTFDNEQFF.

The gene calls are TRBV5-1 and TRBJ2-3; 11 bases map to TRBD1. The V segment lost 4 bases and the J segment 0 bases; nucleotides outside the gene matches: 7. Germline loops: CDR1 SGHRS, CDR2 YFSETQ. The CDR3 has 17 amino acids. The CDR3: CASSQLGTGGSTDTQYF. The CDR3, as DNA: TGCGCCAGCAGCCAACTCGGGACAGGGGGGAGCACAGATACGCAGTATTTT.

J is TRBJ2-5 and V is TRBV5-1; 12 bases map to TRBD1. Germline lookup yields CDR1 SGHRS and CDR2 YFSETQ. With V trimmed by 3 bases and J by 5 bases, 5 bases remained unmatched. CDR3 length: 15 amino acids. CDR3 loop: CASSSGQGAVETQYF. The CDR3 DNA sequence: TGCGCCAGCAGCTCGGGACAGGGGGCCGTGGAGACCCAGTACTTC.

The chain has TRBV6-5 and TRBJ2-5; 7 nucleotides line up with TRBD1. The CDR3 is made up of 15 amino acids. Germline V CDR1 and CDR2: MNHEY, SVGAGI. Losses at the gene ends were 6 bases for V and 5 bases for J; bases not matched to a gene: 12. CDR3 amino acids: CASSPRTGVRETQYF. The CDR3 DNA sequence: TGTGCCAGCAGCCCCCGCACAGGGGTGCGGGAGACCCAGTACTTC.

This chain connects TRBV10-2 to TRBJ2-5; weak D call: TRBD2 (6 bases). Trimming stripped 3 bases from V and 5 bases from J, with 10 bases between. Per germline, CDR1 WSHSY and CDR2 SAAADI. This CDR3 spans 13 amino acids. CDR3 region: CASSDPGVETQYF. Here the CDR3 DNA reads TGCGCCAGCAGTGATCCGGGAGTGGAGACCCAGTACTTC.

The chain combines TRBV7-9 with TRBJ2-5; D perhaps matches TRBD2 (5 bases). CDR1 and CDR2 (germline): SEHNR, FQNEAQ (reference sequence). The CDR3 totals 14 residues. The V and J ends lost 5 bases and 4 bases respectively, with 14 bases between them. The CDR3 sequence: CASSKTLSVETQYF. CDR3 nucleotide sequence: TGTGCCAGCAGCAAAACCCTTAGCGTAGAGACCCAGTACTTC.

The chain is built from TRBV11-2 and TRBJ2-1, with TRBD2 matching 9 bases. The CDR3 contains 13 residues. V lost 3 bases and J lost 16; bases outside the gene matches: 10. Germline values: CDR1 SGHAT, CDR2 FQNNGV. CDR3 sequence: CASSFGTSPFPFF. The CDR3 nucleotides read TGTGCCAGCAGCTTCGGGACTAGCCCCTTTCCCTTCTTC. Full variable domain (rest looked up from reference TRBV11-2 and TRBJ2-1): EAGVAQSPRYKIIEKRQSVAFWCNPISGHATLYWYQQILGQGPKLLIQFQNNGVVDDSQLPKDRFSAERLKGVDSTLKIQPAKLEDSAVYLCASSFGTSPFPFFGPGTRLTVL.

The chain couples TRBV19 to TRBJ2-1; possibly TRBD1 for D (6 bases). The CDR3 consists of 13 residues. V was cut by 10 bases and J by 6 bases, with 16 bases left in between. Per the germline V gene, CDR1 is LNHDA and CDR2 is SQIVND (reference sequence). The DNA for the CDR3 is TGTGCCACTAGGGGGTTAACTGCCAATGAGCAGTTCTTC. Translating gives CATRGLTANEQFF.

The V gene is TRBV27, the J gene TRBJ1-5, with D perhaps TRBD1 (5 bases). The CDR3 is 16 residues long. Trimming left V 1 base short and J 2 bases short, with 12 bases between. The V gene's germline CDR1 is MNHEY and CDR2 SMNVEV (reference sequence). The CDR3 here is CASSLLAREGNQPQHF. The DNA for the CDR3 is TGTGCCAGCAGTTTATTGGCCAGGGAAGGCAATCAGCCCCAGCATTTT.

The chain recombines TRBV5-5 with TRBJ2-5, with 8 nucleotides matching TRBD2. Germline V gives CDR1 SGHKS, CDR2 YYEKEE (reference sequence). The ends lost 8 bases at V and 5 bases at J; junction bases unmatched: 8. The CDR3 is 13 residues long. The CDR3 protein is CASSSTGGETQYF. The CDR3 DNA is TGTGCCAGTTCTTCAACGGGAGGGGAGACCCAGTACTTC.

V usage is TRBV5-4 and J usage is TRBJ2-7; a possible D gene is TRBD2 (5 bases). Germline loops: CDR1 SGHNT, CDR2 YYREEE (reference sequence). CDR3 length: 15 amino acids. Trimming took 4 bases from V and 2 from J, leaving 16 bases between them. As DNA, the CDR3 is TGTGCCAGCAGCCGAGGGCCCAGGTTAGCCTACGAGCAGTACTTC. Translation gives CASSRGPRLAYEQYF.

The rearrangement uses TRBV6-6 and TRBJ1-5; D unresolved. The V end was cut by 7 bases, the J end by 4 bases, with 20 bases between. This CDR3 contains 16 residues. Per the germline V gene, CDR1 is MNHNY and CDR2 is SVGAGI (reference sequence). This CDR3 reads CASTSGYANSNQPQHF. The CDR3 nucleotides read TGTGCCAGCACGTCCGGTTATGCCAATTCTAATCAGCCCCAGCATTTT.

The V call is TRBV9, the J call TRBJ2-1; perhaps TRBD2 as D (6 bases). V lost 0 bases, J lost 7 bases, and 14 bases lay in between. From germline, CDR1 is SGDLS and CDR2 YYNGEE. CDR3 length: 15 amino acids. CDR3 amino acids: CASSVVSGPSNEQFF. CDR3 nucleotides: TGTGCCAGCAGCGTAGTTAGCGGCCCTTCGAATGAGCAGTTCTTC.

CDR3 protein: CASLGRYPNTEAFF. For the CDR3, the DNA is TGTGCCAGCTTAGGGCGATACCCGAACACTGAAGCTTTCTTT. V gene TRBV11-2 combines with J gene TRBJ1-1; D call uncertain. The CDR3 has 14 amino acids. The V end was cut by 8 bases, the J end by 1 base, with 14 bases between. CDR1 is SGHAT and CDR2 is FQNNGV in the germline V gene.

The chain has TRBV6-5 and TRBJ1-2, with D perhaps TRBD1 (6 bases). Trimming took off 6 bases at V and 8 bases at J, with 16 bases between the two ends. The CDR3 is 13 amino acids. CDR1 is MNHEY, CDR2 SVGAGI, per germline. CDR3 DNA sequence: TGTGCCAGCAGACCTACAGGGAGTCCGGGCTACACCTTC. Translation: CASRPTGSPGYTF.

The chain carries TRBV5-6 and TRBJ1-4, with a tentative D call TRBD1 (6 bases). CDR3 length equals 14 residues. The germline V and J ends were trimmed by 1 base and 9 bases, with 13 bases remaining between them. The germline gives CDR1 SGHDT, CDR2 YYEEEE. The CDR3 region is CASSLFGTIKKLFF. The CDR3 bases are TGTGCCAGCAGCTTGTTCGGGACAATCAAAAAACTGTTTTTT.

The CDR3, as DNA: TGTGCCTGGATCCCCCGTGGGAGAAATTACGCTGAAGCTTTCTTT. Translating gives CAWIPRGRNYAEAFF. V and J are TRBV30 and TRBJ1-1, with D uncertain. The V end lost 4 bases, the J end lost 6 bases, and 21 bases lay between the germline ends. The germline gives CDR1 GTSNPN, CDR2 SVGIG (reference sequence). The CDR3 length is 15 residues.

The chain couples TRBV7-2 to TRBJ2-1; 7 bases fit TRBD2. Germline V gene data show CDR1 as SGHTA and CDR2 as FQGNSA. The J segment lost 4 bases and the V segment lost 2 bases, leaving 8 bases of the junction unmatched. This CDR3 has 16 residues. The CDR3 region is CASSLSSGGGYNEQFF. As DNA, the CDR3 is TGTGCCAGCAGCTTATCTAGCGGTGGTGGGTACAATGAGCAGTTCTTC.

This chain links TRBV5-4 with TRBJ2-7; D is possibly TRBD2 (6 bases). This CDR3 has 16 amino acids. Germline V gene lookup returns CDR1 SGHNT and CDR2 YYREEE (reference sequence). The V and J ends lost 0 bases and 3 bases respectively, with 16 bases between them. The CDR3 here is CASSLDPIRGNYEQYF. The CDR3 DNA is TGTGCCAGCAGCTTGGATCCGATACGGGGGAACTACGAGCAGTACTTC.